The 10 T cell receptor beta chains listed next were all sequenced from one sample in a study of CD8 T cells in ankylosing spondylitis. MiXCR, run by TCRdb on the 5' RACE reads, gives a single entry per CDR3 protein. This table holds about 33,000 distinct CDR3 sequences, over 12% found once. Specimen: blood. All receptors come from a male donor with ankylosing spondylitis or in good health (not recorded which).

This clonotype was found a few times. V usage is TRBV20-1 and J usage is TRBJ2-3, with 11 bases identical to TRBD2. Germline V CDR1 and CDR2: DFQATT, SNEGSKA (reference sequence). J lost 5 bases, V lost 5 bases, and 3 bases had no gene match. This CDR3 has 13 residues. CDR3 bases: TGCAGTGCTTCACTAGCGGGAGAAGATACGCAGTATTTT. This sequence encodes CSASLAGEDTQYF.

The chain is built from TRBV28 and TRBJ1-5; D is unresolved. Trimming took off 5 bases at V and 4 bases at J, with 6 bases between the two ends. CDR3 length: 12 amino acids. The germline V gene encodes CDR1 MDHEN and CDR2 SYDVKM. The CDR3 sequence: CASSKNNQPQHF. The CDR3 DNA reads TGTGCCAGCAGTAAAAATAATCAGCCCCAGCATTTT.

The CDR3 spells CASSLGWTSGHTGELFF. CDR3 DNA sequence: TGTGCCAGCAGCTTAGGTTGGACATCGGGCCACACCGGGGAGCTGTTTTTT. The gene calls are TRBV7-6 and TRBJ2-2; maybe TRBD1 (5 bases). V gave up 1 base and J gave up 3 bases, with 15 bases separating them. Germline V CDR1 and CDR2: SGHVS, FNYEAQ. This CDR3 has 17 residues.

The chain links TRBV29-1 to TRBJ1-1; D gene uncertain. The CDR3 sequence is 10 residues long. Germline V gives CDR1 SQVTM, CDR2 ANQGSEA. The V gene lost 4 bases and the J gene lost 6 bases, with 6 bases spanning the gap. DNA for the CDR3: TGCAGCGTTGGTTTCCCTGAAGCTTTCTTT. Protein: CSVGFPEAFF.

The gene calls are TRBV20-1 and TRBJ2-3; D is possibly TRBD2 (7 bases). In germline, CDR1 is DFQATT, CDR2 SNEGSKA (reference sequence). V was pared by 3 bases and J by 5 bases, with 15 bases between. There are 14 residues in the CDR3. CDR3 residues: CSASMRGRGDTQYF. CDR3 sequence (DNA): TGCAGTGCTAGCATGCGGGGGCGAGGAGATACGCAGTATTTT.

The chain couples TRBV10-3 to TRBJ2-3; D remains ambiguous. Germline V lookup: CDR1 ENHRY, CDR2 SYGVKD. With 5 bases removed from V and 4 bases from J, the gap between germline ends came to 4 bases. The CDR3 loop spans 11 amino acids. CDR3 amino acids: CAISNSDTQYF. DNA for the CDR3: TGTGCCATCAGTAATTCAGATACGCAGTATTTT.

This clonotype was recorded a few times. CDR3 in amino acids: CSARYRGNTEAFF. CDR3 bases: TGCAGTGCTAGATACAGGGGGAACACTGAAGCTTTCTTT. V and J are TRBV20-1 and TRBJ1-1; 7 nucleotides align to TRBD1. J lost 1 base, V lost 2 bases, and 1 base had no gene match. The CDR3 extends over 13 amino acids. Germline V gene sequence: CDR1 DFQATT, CDR2 SNEGSKA (reference sequence).

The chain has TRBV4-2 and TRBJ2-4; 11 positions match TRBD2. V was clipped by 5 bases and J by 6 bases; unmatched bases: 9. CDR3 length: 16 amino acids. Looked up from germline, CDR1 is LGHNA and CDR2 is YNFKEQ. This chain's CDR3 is CASSSGVAGGVNIQYF. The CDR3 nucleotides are TGTGCCAGCAGCTCAGGGGTAGCGGGAGGGGTAAACATTCAGTACTTC.

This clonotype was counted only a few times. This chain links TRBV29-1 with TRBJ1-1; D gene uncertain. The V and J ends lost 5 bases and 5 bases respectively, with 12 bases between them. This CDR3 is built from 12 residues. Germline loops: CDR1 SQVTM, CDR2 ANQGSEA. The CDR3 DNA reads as TGCAGCGTTTCCGGCCTTGGGACTGAAGCTTTCTTT. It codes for CSVSGLGTEAFF.

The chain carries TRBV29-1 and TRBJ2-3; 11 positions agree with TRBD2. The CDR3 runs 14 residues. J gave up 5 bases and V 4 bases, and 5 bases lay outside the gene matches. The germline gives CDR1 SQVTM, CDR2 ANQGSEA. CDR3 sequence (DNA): TGCAGCGTTGCCGGGCTAGCGGGAGGAGATACGCAGTATTTT. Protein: CSVAGLAGGDTQYF.